The rows below give T cell receptor beta chains drawn from one sample of a study of blood T cells in healthy people across ages. TCRdb re-called the 5' RACE reads with MiXCR, one entry per CDR3 protein. This table has roughly 730,000 distinct CDR3 sequences, more than 55% appearing once. The sequencing sample was made of blood. The receptors were gathered from a man aged 40-49 years in good health. CDR3s include the opening cysteine and the closing phenylalanine or tryptophan. The D gene is left open where the match is weak. Clone size is not always given. Where it is, it says once, few, many or a class for expanded clones.

>-|-|TRBV6-5|TRBJ2-3
CASRSMGEDTQYF
TGTGCCAGCAGGTCAATGGGCGAAGATACGCAGTATTTT
>TRBD1|many|TRBV29-1|TRBJ2-5
CSVEIGTGVETQYF
TGCAGCGTTGAAATAGGGACAGGGGTTGAGACCCAGTACTTC
>-|-|TRBV27|TRBJ2-3
CASSLYPTEDTQYF
TGTGCCAGCAGTTTATACCCCACAGAAGATACGCAGTATTTT
>TRBD2|few|TRBV10-3|TRBJ2-1
CAISGAPRTSGPNEQFF
TGTGCCATCAGTGGTGCACCTCGAACTAGCGGACCCAATGAGCAGTTCTTC
>TRBD1|-|TRBV5-6|TRBJ1-2
CASSSGDSSHYGYTF
TGTGCCAGCAGCTCCGGGGACAGCTCGCACTATGGCTACACCTTC
>TRBD1|-|TRBV5-4|TRBJ1-6
CASSPVRGPDSPLHF
TGTGCCAGCAGCCCTGTAAGGGGGCCGGATTCACCCCTCCACTTT
>-|-|TRBV28|TRBJ1-1
CASSSGGRVYMNTEAFF
TGTGCCAGCAGCTCCGGGGGCAGAGTGTACATGAACACTGAAGCTTTCTTT
>-|few|TRBV27|TRBJ2-5
CASSPTENQETQYF
TGTGCCAGCAGCCCGACAGAGAATCAAGAGACCCAGTACTTC
>TRBD2|few|TRBV20-1|TRBJ2-1
CSTVPGLAGVLGDEQFF
TGCAGTACAGTCCCGGGACTAGCGGGAGTCTTGGGTGATGAGCAGTTCTTC
>TRBD2|few|TRBV10-3|TRBJ2-7
CAISDGLAGGTYEQYF
TGTGCCATCAGCGACGGACTAGCGGGTGGGACCTACGAGCAGTACTTC
>TRBD1|few|TRBV13|TRBJ2-5
CASSNRGQQGWETQYF
TGTGCCAGCAGCAACAGGGGACAGCAGGGATGGGAGACCCAGTACTTC
>TRBD1|-|TRBV11-2|TRBJ1-2
CASSLYDTGQENGYTF
TGTGCCAGCAGCTTATACGATACGGGACAGGAGAATGGCTACACCTTC
>-|-|TRBV12-3/TRBV12-4|TRBJ2-5
CASRHGGQETQYF
TGTGCCAGCAGACATGGGGGCCAAGAGACCCAGTACTTC
>-|-|TRBV6-2/TRBV6-3|TRBJ2-2
CASSYSRQFTGELFF
TGTGCCAGCAGTTACTCCAGACAGTTCACCGGGGAGCTGTTTTTT
>TRBD2|-|TRBV12-3/TRBV12-4|TRBJ2-5
CASSRVAGGRDEQYF
TGTGCCAGCAGCAGGGTAGCGGGGGGGCGCGATGAGCAGTACTTC
>TRBD1|-|TRBV6-2/TRBV6-3|TRBJ2-1
CASSYSKTGASYNEQFF
TGTGCCAGCAGTTACTCGAAGACAGGGGCCTCCTACAATGAGCAGTTCTTC
>-|-|TRBV3-1|TRBJ1-4
CASSQALNPMAKLFF
TGTGCCAGCAGCCAAGCTTTAAACCCAATGGCAAAACTGTTTTTT
>-|few|TRBV6-5|TRBJ2-5
CASNDRLGETQYF
TGTGCCAGCAATGACAGGCTCGGAGAGACCCAGTACTTC
>TRBD2|few|TRBV7-9|TRBJ2-5
CATGRTEQETQYF
TGTGCCACCGGGAGGACGGAACAAGAGACCCAGTACTTC
>TRBD1|-|TRBV29-1|TRBJ2-7
CSVEAGQGGIEQYF
TGCAGCGTTGAAGCGGGACAGGGGGGTATCGAGCAGTACTTC
>-|-|TRBV24-1|TRBJ2-1
CATGPKILGRTYNEQFF
TGTGCCACCGGACCTAAGATTCTCGGACGGACCTACAATGAGCAGTTCTTC
>-|-|TRBV6-2/TRBV6-3|TRBJ1-1
CASKGNEPEAFF
TGTGCCAGCAAGGGTAATGAGCCTGAAGCTTTCTTT
>-|-|TRBV19|TRBJ2-7
CASSIAFTYEQYF
TGTGCCAGTAGTATAGCCTTTACCTACGAGCAGTACTTC
>-|-|TRBV20-1|TRBJ2-5
CSTGKKETQYF
TGCAGCACCGGGAAGAAAGAGACCCAGTACTTC
>-|-|TRBV12-3/TRBV12-4|TRBJ2-3
CASSPIRVLDGTQYF
TGTGCCAGCAGCCCTATCCGGGTCTTAGATGGTACGCAGTATTTT
>-|-|TRBV10-1|TRBJ2-3
CASSRRDTQYF
TGCGCCAGCTCCCGAAGGGATACGCAGTATTTT
>-|-|TRBV28|TRBJ2-1
CASEGGGSSSSSYNEQFF
TGTGCCAGCGAAGGAGGCGGATCATCTTCCAGCTCCTACAATGAGCAGTTCTTC
>TRBD1|-|TRBV5-1|TRBJ2-7
CASSPAGTGVIGVYEQYF
TGCGCCAGCAGCCCTGCGGGGACAGGGGTTATCGGGGTTTACGAGCAGTACTTC
>-|-|TRBV9|TRBJ1-2
CASSVEGTPYGYTF
TGTGCCAGCAGCGTAGAGGGGACGCCTTATGGCTACACCTTC
>TRBD1|-|TRBV20-1|TRBJ1-2
CSAGTENYGYTF
TGCAGTGCTGGGACAGAAAACTATGGCTACACCTTC
>-|many|TRBV27|TRBJ2-5
CASSLWQGPGLETQYF
TGTGCCAGCAGTTTATGGCAGGGCCCTGGATTGGAGACCCAGTACTTC
>TRBD2|-|TRBV9|TRBJ2-1
CASSLYIPLAGVPNEQFF
TGTGCCAGCAGCCTCTACATCCCCCTAGCGGGAGTTCCCAATGAGCAGTTCTTC
>-|-|TRBV4-1|TRBJ2-2
CASSQVGRGELFF
TGCGCCAGCAGCCAAGTGGGGCGCGGGGAGCTGTTTTTT
>-|-|TRBV5-1|TRBJ2-1
CASSLLGWDEQFF
TGCGCCAGCAGCTTGTTAGGGTGGGATGAGCAGTTCTTC
>TRBD2|-|TRBV2|TRBJ2-7
CANLPSSGRVDYEQYF
TGTGCCAACCTTCCCAGCAGCGGGAGGGTAGACTACGAGCAGTACTTC
>-|-|TRBV2|TRBJ2-5
CASSELSPGETQYF
TGTGCCAGCAGTGAATTGTCTCCGGGAGAGACCCAGTACTTC
>-|-|TRBV7-3|TRBJ2-1
CASSLDANSGRYNEQFF
TGTGCCAGCAGCTTAGACGCCAACTCAGGGAGATACAATGAGCAGTTCTTC
>-|-|TRBV6-5|TRBJ2-1
CASGDYSYNEQFF
TGTGCCAGCGGTGACTACTCCTACAATGAGCAGTTCTTC
>-|once|TRBV20-1|TRBJ1-4
CSAPPRVNEKLFF
TGCAGTGCTCCCCCCCGGGTTAATGAAAAACTGTTTTTT
>TRBD1|-|TRBV6-2/TRBV6-3|TRBJ1-2
CASCPDRVRNYGYTF
TGTGCCAGCTGCCCCGACAGGGTTCGCAACTATGGCTACACCTTC
>-|many|TRBV7-2|TRBJ1-2
CASSSLPAGRGNGYTF
TGTGCCAGCAGCTCCCTGCCAGCGGGTAGGGGAAATGGCTACACCTTC
>-|-|TRBV15|TRBJ1-3
CATSPHGSGNTIYF
TGTGCCACCAGCCCGCACGGCTCTGGAAACACCATATATTTT
>-|few|TRBV2|TRBJ1-2
CASSGGRDRNGYTF
TGTGCCAGCAGTGGCGGGCGGGACCGAAATGGCTACACCTTC
>TRBD1|-|TRBV29-1|TRBJ1-2
CSVGGTGMNYGYTF
TGCAGCGTTGGGGGGACAGGGATGAACTATGGCTACACCTTC
>TRBD2|-|TRBV7-6|TRBJ2-7
CASSLLAWEGGRSYEQYF
TGTGCCAGCAGCTTACTCGCTTGGGAGGGAGGTCGCTCCTACGAGCAGTACTTC
>TRBD2|-|TRBV9|TRBJ2-7
CASSASLAGEISGSYEQYF
TGTGCCAGCAGCGCCTCACTAGCGGGAGAAATTTCGGGCTCCTACGAGCAGTACTTC